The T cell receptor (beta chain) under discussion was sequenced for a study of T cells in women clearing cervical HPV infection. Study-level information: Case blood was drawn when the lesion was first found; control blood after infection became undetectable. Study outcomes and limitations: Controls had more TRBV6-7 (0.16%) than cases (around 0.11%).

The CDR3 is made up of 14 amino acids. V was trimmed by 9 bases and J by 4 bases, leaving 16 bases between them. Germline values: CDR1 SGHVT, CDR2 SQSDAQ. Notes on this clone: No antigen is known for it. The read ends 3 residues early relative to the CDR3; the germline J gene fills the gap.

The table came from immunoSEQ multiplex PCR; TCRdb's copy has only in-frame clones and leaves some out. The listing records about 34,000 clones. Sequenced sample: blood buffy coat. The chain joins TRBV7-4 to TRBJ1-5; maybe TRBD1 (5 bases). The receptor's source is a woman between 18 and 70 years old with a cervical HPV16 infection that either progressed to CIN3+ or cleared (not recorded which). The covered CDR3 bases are TGTGCCAGTAGAAGCGAAGGGACTAATCAGCCC. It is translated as CASRSEGTNQP. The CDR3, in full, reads CASRSEGTNQPQHF.